This TCR beta chain was retrieved from a study of molecular identifiers for immune sequencing clone quantification. TCRdb reanalysed the PCR reads using MiXCR and keeps one entry per CDR3 protein. The sample has about 320,000 distinct CDR3 sequences, 20% to 25% seen once. The CDR3 extends over 14 amino acids. The V end was cut by 1 base, the J end by 5 bases, with 11 bases between. Based on a CD8+CD4-CCR7+CD45RA+ profile, naive CD8 T cells were sorted. Material for sequencing was naive CD8+ T cells from blood, with Jurkat cell RNA spiked in. The subset: FACS-sorted CD8+CD4-CCR7+CD45RA+ naive T cells. The V call is TRBV12-3 or TRBV12-4, the J call TRBJ2-5; D gene ambiguous. The clonotype was recovered from a human donor in good health. Some libraries in this study had Jurkat cell RNA spiked in. The CDR3 is CASSLGTIRETQYF. DNA for the CDR3: TGTGCCAGCAGTTTAGGGACCATTAGGGAGACCCAGTACTTC.